These 4 T cell receptor beta chains share one sample of origin, sequenced in a study of cytomegalovirus exposure and HLA in healthy donors. The study ran its PCR with 60 Vbeta and 13 Jbeta primers. TCRdb keeps only in-frame clones here, not all; method: immunoSEQ multiplex PCR. The data hold some 190,000 clones, with around 80% observed a single time. Sequenced: PBMCs. The origin of the receptors is a woman aged 25 to 39 in good health and CMV-seronegative.

V usage is TRBV30 and J usage is TRBJ2-3; TRBD2 is a possible D gene (5 bases). Germline assignment: CDR1 GTSNPN and CDR2 SVGIG (reference sequence). The CDR3 has 16 residues. Trimming removed 6 bases at V and 2 bases at J, with 21 bases between. CDR3: CACSTGIPTNTDTQYF. CDR3 in DNA: TGTGCCTGCTCTACCGGGATCCCGACAAACACAGATACGCAGTATTTT.

This chain joins TRBV29-1 and TRBJ2-7; TRBD2 is a possible D gene (6 bases). CDR3 length: 12 amino acids. Trimming removed 7 bases from V and 3 bases from J, with 13 bases in between. Germline CDR1 is SQVTM and CDR2 is ANQGSEA. The CDR3 nucleotides read TGCAGCGGGGCGGACGGGAGCTACGAGCAGTACTTC. Residues: CSGADGSYEQYF.

The CDR3 is CASSVGSGGLLGTQYF. CDR3 nucleotide sequence: TGTGCCAGCAGCGTAGGCTCGGGGGGGCTTCTGGGTACGCAGTATTTT. The chain couples TRBV9 to TRBJ2-3; 8 nucleotides line up with TRBD2. The CDR3 contains 16 residues. V dropped 0 bases and J dropped 8; count of bases not matched to a gene: 11. Germline V CDR1 and CDR2: SGDLS, YYNGEE.

CDR3 in DNA: TGTGCCAGCAGCTCGGGATCGTGGGGGGGTAGCAATCAGCCCCAGCATTTT. Encoded protein: CASSSGSWGGSNQPQHF. This chain joins TRBV5-6 and TRBJ1-5; TRBD1 might be the D (5 bases). The V gene lost 3 bases and the J gene lost 0 bases, with 16 bases spanning the gap. Germline CDR1 is SGHDT and CDR2 is YYEEEE. The CDR3 is made up of 17 amino acids.